This T cell receptor beta chain was captured by sequencing in a study of OX40 agonist ivuxolimab in advanced cancers. The table came from immunoSEQ multiplex PCR; TCRdb's copy has only in-frame clones and leaves some out. The sample holds roughly 5,700 clones, roughly nine tenths seen once. Germline-derived CDR1 and CDR2 are MNHEY and SMNVEV (reference sequence). J gave up 6 bases and V 5 bases, and 14 bases lay outside the gene matches. The CDR3 runs 17 residues. General observations from the study: Some nonresponders additionally presented with little normalized T-cell clonal expansion.

This clone has more than one count but fewer than ten. Its target is unknown. The gene calls are TRBV27 and TRBJ2-3, with 10 bases matching TRBD2. The sample consisted of CD4+ or CD8+ T cells sorted from blood, taken in a trial of the OX40 agonist ivuxolimab. The TCR sequence derives from an adult with an advanced solid tumor such as melanoma, head and neck, liver or kidney cancer. The CDR3 region has the DNA TGTGCCAGCAGTCACCTCCCCACTAGCGGGACGGGGGATACGCAGTATTTT. Protein sequence: CASSHLPTSGTGDTQYF.